These 14 T cell receptor beta chains were all obtained from the same sample, sequenced in a study of identical twins. TCRdb reanalysed the 5' RACE reads using MiXCR and keeps one entry per CDR3 protein. The sample contains approximately 280,000 distinct CDR3 sequences, about 8% of which appear only once. These same records also appear under a second study, on yellow fever vaccine responses in identical twins.

Sequencing was performed on memory (CD45RO+) T cells sorted from blood. Every receptor here comes from a woman younger than 35 in good health.

This sequence joins TRBV11-2 and TRBJ2-2; D unresolved. Germline V gene data show CDR1 as SGHAT and CDR2 as FQNNGV. The ends were cut back, 5 bases at V and 8 bases at J, with 9 bases in the middle. The CDR3 has 12 residues. The CDR3 spells CASSQDRGELFF. In DNA, the CDR3 is TGTGCCAGCAGCCAGGACCGGGGGGAGCTGTTTTTT.

V gene TRBV5-1 combines with J gene TRBJ2-5; 7 bases map to TRBD2. The CDR3 runs to 17 residues. V gave up 0 bases and J gave up 4 bases; unmatched junction bases: 12. Germline V CDR1 and CDR2: SGHRS, YFSETQ. The CDR3 spells CASSLGLADPGGETQYF. The DNA of the CDR3 is TGCGCCAGCAGCTTGGGGCTAGCGGACCCTGGAGGAGAGACCCAGTACTTC.

The rearrangement links TRBV6-1 to TRBJ1-4; 7 bases are a match to TRBD1. CDR1 MNHNS and CDR2 SASEGT come from the germline V gene. This CDR3 comprises 14 residues. The J segment lost 8 bases and the V segment lost 0 bases, leaving 3 bases of the junction unmatched. CDR3 sequence: CASSEAGGAEKLFF. The CDR3 region has the DNA TGTGCCAGCAGTGAAGCAGGGGGCGCGGAAAAACTGTTTTTT.

The V call is TRBV19, the J call TRBJ1-6, with 11 positions matching TRBD1. This CDR3 spans 14 amino acids. From germline, CDR1 is LNHDA and CDR2 SQIVND (reference sequence). The V segment lost 7 bases and the J segment 6 bases; nucleotides outside the gene matches: 2. This CDR3 reads CASNGQGANSPLHF. CDR3 nucleotide sequence: TGTGCCAGTAACGGACAGGGGGCTAATTCACCCCTCCACTTT.

This sequence joins TRBV14 and TRBJ1-4; D unclear. Trimming took 1 base from V and 0 from J, leaving 9 bases between them. CDR3 size: 16 residues. In germline, CDR1 is SGHDN, CDR2 FVKESK. CDR3 nucleotide sequence: TGTGCCAGCAGCCAAGCCGACCTTTCAACTAATGAAAAACTGTTTTTT. Encoded protein: CASSQADLSTNEKLFF. Together with reference TRBV14 and TRBJ1-4, the CDR3 gives the full variable domain: EAGVTQFPSHSVIEKGQTVTLRCDPISGHDNLYWYRRVMGKEIKFLLHFVKESKQDESGMPNNRFLAERTGGTYSTLKVQPAELEDSGVYFCASSQADLSTNEKLFFGSGTQLSVL.

This clonotype was detected many times. The rearrangement links TRBV20-1 to TRBJ1-1; D not certain. This CDR3 comprises 14 residues. Trimming left V 0 bases short and J 2 bases short, with 10 bases between. In germline, CDR1 is DFQATT, CDR2 SNEGSKA (reference sequence). The CDR3: CSARDMGSNTEAFF. CDR3 nucleotides: TGCAGTGCTAGAGATATGGGCAGTAACACTGAAGCTTTCTTT.

This chain links TRBV13 with TRBJ2-2; 9 nucleotides agree with TRBD2. Per germline, CDR1 PRHDT and CDR2 FYEKMQ (reference sequence). The CDR3 is made up of 19 amino acids. With V trimmed by 5 bases and J by 0 bases, 13 bases remained unmatched. CDR3 in DNA: TGTGCCAGCAGCCGAGCGGTGACTAGCGGACTCTCGAACACCGGGGAGCTGTTTTTT. Translated, it gives CASSRAVTSGLSNTGELFF.

In this sample, this clonotype turned up many times. The J gene is TRBJ1-6, the V gene TRBV12-3 or TRBV12-4; 7 bases are shared with TRBD1. With 6 bases clipped from V and 0 bases from J, the junction kept 5 bases outside the gene matches. This CDR3 is 16 amino acids long. The chain's CDR3 is CASRETGSSYNSPLHF. CDR3 bases: TGTGCCAGCAGAGAGACAGGGTCCTCCTATAATTCACCCCTCCACTTT.

This clonotype was counted a few times. V usage is TRBV25-1 and J usage is TRBJ1-1, with 9 positions matching TRBD1. V was clipped by 10 bases and J by 6 bases; unmatched bases: 12. The CDR3 has 14 amino acids. In germline, CDR1 is MGHDK, CDR2 SYGVNS. The CDR3 bases are TGTGCCACCCAATCGACAGGGGGGGACGCTGAAGCTTTCTTT. Protein: CATQSTGGDAEAFF.

This clonotype was counted at least ten times. The chain combines TRBV4-2 with TRBJ2-1, with 9 positions matching TRBD2. The germline V gene has CDR1 LGHNA and CDR2 YNFKEQ. J was trimmed by 10 bases and V by 0 bases; bases with no gene match: 13. This CDR3 is built from 17 residues. The chain's CDR3 is CASSQDGSPYGLAEQFF. The CDR3 DNA reads as TGTGCCAGCAGCCAAGATGGGTCCCCCTATGGACTAGCGGAGCAGTTCTTC.

The J gene is TRBJ1-4, the V gene TRBV5-6; D possibly corresponds to TRBD1 (5 bases). The CDR3 is made up of 16 amino acids. The ends were cut back, 2 bases at V and 7 bases at J, with 18 bases in the middle. Germline values: CDR1 SGHDT, CDR2 YYEEEE. For the CDR3, the DNA is TGTGCCAGCAGCTTACTCAGGGCGTCTATGGGTGAAAAACTGTTTTTT. Protein sequence: CASSLLRASMGEKLFF.

This clonotype was observed many times. The chain uses TRBV5-1 and TRBJ2-5; D gene ambiguous. The germline V gene encodes CDR1 SGHRS and CDR2 YFSETQ. Trimming removed 0 bases at V and 8 bases at J, with 5 bases between. The CDR3 has 11 amino acids. This CDR3 reads CASSLEGTQYF. Here the CDR3 DNA reads TGCGCCAGCAGCTTGGAGGGAACCCAGTACTTC.

The V gene is TRBV25-1, the J gene TRBJ1-6; tentative D call: TRBD1 (5 bases). This CDR3 contains 15 residues. Per germline, CDR1 MGHDK and CDR2 SYGVNS. Trimming took 5 bases from V and 7 from J, leaving 15 bases between them. The CDR3: CASSSKDGGNSPLHF. The DNA for the CDR3 is TGTGCCAGCAGTTCAAAAGACGGGGGGAATTCACCCCTCCACTTT.

Only a few counts were recorded for this clonotype. The rearrangement joins TRBV6-5 to TRBJ2-1; no definite D call. This CDR3 has 14 amino acids. The V end lost 0 bases, the J end lost 6 bases, and 9 bases lay between the germline ends. Germline V lookup: CDR1 MNHEY, CDR2 SVGAGI. CDR3 coding DNA: TGTGCCAGCAGTTACTCCCCTAGATTCAATGAGCAGTTCTTC. As protein: CASSYSPRFNEQFF.